This TCR beta chain was sequenced during a study of T cells in localized non-small cell lung cancer. Study outcomes and limitations: Multi-region tumor sequencing was not done, so intratumor heterogeneity could not be excluded. Researchers found a median around 50 of the top 100 tumor clones in adjacent lung.

Using immunoSEQ multiplex PCR, the repertoire was profiled, and TCRdb retains in-frame clones only, with some absent. Among around 40,000 clones listed, about 86% were seen once. CDR1 SEHNR and CDR2 FQNEAQ come from the germline V gene (reference sequence). V lost 6 bases to trimming and J lost 2 bases, with 19 bases between them. The CDR3 loop spans 16 amino acids. To note about this clone: What it binds is not known.

V gene TRBV7-9 combines with J gene TRBJ1-2, with D tentatively TRBD1 (5 bases). This sequence was found in a man between 35 and 75 years old with stage I lung adenocarcinoma. The input for sequencing was peripheral blood, taken before any cancer treatment. CDR3: CASSIESGVENYGYTF. In DNA form, the CDR3 reads TGTGCCAGCAGTATAGAGTCGGGGGTGGAAAACTATGGCTACACCTTC.